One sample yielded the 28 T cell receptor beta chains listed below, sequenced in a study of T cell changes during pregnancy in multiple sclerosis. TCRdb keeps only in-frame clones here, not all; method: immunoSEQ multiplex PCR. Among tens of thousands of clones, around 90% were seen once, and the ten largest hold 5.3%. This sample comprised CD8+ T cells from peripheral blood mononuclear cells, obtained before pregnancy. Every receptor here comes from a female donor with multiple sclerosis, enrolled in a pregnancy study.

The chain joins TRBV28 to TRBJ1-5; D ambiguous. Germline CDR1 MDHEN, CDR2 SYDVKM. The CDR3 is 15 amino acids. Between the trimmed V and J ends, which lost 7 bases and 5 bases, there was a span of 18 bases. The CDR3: CASTLGVNTYQPQHF. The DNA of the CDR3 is TGTGCCAGCACCCTAGGAGTCAACACTTATCAGCCCCAGCATTTT.

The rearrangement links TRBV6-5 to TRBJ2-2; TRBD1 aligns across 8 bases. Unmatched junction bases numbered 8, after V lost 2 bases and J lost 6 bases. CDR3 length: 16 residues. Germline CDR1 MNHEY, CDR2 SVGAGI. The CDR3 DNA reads TGTGCCAGCAGTTACCTCGACAGGGGCGGACCCGGGGAGCTGTTTTTT. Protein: CASSYLDRGGPGELFF.

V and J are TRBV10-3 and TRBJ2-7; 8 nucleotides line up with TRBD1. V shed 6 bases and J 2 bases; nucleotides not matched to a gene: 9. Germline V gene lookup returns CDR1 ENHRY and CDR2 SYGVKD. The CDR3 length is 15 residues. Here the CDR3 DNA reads TGTGCCATCAGCCCAGACAGGGGAGAAACCTACGAGCAGTACTTC. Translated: CAISPDRGETYEQYF.

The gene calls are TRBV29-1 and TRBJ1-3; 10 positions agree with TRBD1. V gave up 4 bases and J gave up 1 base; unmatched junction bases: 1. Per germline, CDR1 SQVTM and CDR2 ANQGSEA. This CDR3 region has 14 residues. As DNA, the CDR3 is TGCAGCGTTGGGGGACAGGGGTCTGGAAACACCATATATTTT. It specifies CSVGGQGSGNTIYF.

CDR3 sequence reads: CASSLGAGFMNTEAFF. For the CDR3, the DNA is TGTGCCAGCAGCTTGGGGGCAGGGTTCATGAACACTGAAGCTTTCTTT. The V and J genes are TRBV5-6 and TRBJ1-1; the D gene is possibly TRBD1 (5 bases). This CDR3 region has 16 residues. V was trimmed by 0 bases and J by 0 bases, leaving 12 bases between them. Germline-derived CDR1 and CDR2 are SGHDT and YYEEEE.

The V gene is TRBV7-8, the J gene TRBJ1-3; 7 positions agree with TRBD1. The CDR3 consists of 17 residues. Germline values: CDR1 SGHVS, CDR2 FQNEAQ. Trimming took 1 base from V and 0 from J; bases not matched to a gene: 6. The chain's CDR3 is CASSLDRTGSSGNTIYF. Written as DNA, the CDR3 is TGTGCCAGCAGCTTAGACCGGACAGGATCCTCTGGAAACACCATATATTTT.

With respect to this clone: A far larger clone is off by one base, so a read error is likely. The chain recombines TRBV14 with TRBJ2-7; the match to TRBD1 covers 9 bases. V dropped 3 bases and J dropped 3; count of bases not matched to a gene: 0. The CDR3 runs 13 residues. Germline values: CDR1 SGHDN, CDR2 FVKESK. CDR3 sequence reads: CASSQGQGYEQYF. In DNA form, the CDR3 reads TGTGCCAGCAGCCAGGGACAGGGCTACGAGCAGTACTTC. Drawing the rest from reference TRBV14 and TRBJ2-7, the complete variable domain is EAGVTQFPSHSVIEKGQTVTLRCDPISGHDNLYWYRRVMGKEIKFLLHFVKESKQDESGMPNNRFLAERTGGTYSTLKVQPAELEDSGVYFCASSQGQGYEQYFGPGTRLTVT.

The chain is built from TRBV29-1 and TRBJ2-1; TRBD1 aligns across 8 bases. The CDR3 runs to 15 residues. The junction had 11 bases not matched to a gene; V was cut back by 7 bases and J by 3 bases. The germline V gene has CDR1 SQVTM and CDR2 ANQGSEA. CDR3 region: CSAEGGQDRYNEQFF. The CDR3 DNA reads TGCAGCGCCGAAGGGGGACAGGATCGCTACAATGAGCAGTTCTTC.

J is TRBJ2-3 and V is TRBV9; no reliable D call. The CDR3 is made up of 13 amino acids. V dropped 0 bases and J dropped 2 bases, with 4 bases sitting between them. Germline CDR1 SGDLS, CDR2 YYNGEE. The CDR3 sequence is CASSVVHTDTQYF. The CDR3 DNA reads TGTGCCAGCAGCGTAGTCCACACAGATACGCAGTATTTT. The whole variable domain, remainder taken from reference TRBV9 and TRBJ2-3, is DSGVTQTPKHLITATGQRVTLRCSPRSGDLSVYWYQQSLDQGLQFLIQYYNGEERAKGNILERFSAQQFPDLHSELNLSSLELGDSALYFCASSVVHTDTQYFGPGTRLTVL.

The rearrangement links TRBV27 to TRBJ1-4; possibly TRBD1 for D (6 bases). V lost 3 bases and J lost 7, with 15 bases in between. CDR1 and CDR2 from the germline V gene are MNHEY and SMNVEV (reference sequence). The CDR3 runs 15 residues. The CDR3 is CASSLEGQLAEKLFF. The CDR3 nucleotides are TGTGCCAGCAGTTTGGAAGGACAGTTGGCTGAAAAACTGTTTTTT.

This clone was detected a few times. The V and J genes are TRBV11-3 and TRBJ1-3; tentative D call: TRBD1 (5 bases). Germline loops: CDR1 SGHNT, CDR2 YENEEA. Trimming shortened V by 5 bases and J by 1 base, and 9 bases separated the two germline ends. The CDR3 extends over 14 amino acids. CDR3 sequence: CASSGRGSGNTIYF. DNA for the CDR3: TGTGCCAGCAGCGGTAGGGGATCTGGAAACACCATATATTTT.

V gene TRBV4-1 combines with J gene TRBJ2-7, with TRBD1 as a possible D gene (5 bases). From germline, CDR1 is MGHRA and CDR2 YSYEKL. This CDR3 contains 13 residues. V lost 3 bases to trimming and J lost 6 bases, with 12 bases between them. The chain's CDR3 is CASSHLTGPEQYF. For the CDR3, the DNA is TGCGCCAGCAGCCACCTAACAGGACCCGAGCAGTACTTC.

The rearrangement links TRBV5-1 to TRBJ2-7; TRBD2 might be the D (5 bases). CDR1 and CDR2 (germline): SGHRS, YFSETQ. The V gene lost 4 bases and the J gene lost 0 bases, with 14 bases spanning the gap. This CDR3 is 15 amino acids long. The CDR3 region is CASSEGLSSSYEQYF. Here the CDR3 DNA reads TGCGCCAGCAGCGAGGGATTAAGTAGCTCCTACGAGCAGTACTTC. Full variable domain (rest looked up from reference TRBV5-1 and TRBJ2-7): KAGVTQTPRYLIKTRGQQVTLSCSPISGHRSVSWYQQTPGQGLQFLFEYFSETQRNKGNFPGRFSGRQFSNSRSEMNVSTLELGDSALYLCASSEGLSSSYEQYFGPGTRLTVT.

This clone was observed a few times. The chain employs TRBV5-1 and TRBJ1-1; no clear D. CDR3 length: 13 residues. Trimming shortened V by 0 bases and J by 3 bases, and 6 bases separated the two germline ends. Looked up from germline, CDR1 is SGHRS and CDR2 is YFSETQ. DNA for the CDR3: TGCGCCAGCAGCTTGGAGCTCCACACTGAAGCTTTCTTT. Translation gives CASSLELHTEAFF.

The CDR3 DNA sequence: TGTGCCAGCACCGTTCTCAGGGGCAACACTGAAGCTTTCTTT. Amino acids: CASTVLRGNTEAFF. The rearrangement links TRBV13 to TRBJ1-1; a possible D gene is TRBD1 (6 bases). Trimming removed 7 bases from V and 2 bases from J, with 14 bases in between. The CDR3 totals 14 residues. Germline CDR1 is PRHDT and CDR2 is FYEKMQ (reference sequence).

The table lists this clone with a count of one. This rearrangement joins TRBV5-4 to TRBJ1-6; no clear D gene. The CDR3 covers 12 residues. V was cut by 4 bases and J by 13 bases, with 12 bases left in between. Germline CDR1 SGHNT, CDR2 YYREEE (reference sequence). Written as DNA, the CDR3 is TGTGCCAGCAGCCCAGGTGGGTCGCCCCTCCACTTT. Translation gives CASSPGGSPLHF.

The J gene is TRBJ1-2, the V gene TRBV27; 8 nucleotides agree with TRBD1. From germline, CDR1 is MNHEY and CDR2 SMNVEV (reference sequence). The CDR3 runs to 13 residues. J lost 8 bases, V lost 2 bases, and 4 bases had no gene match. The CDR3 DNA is TGTGCCAGCAGTTTACTGACAGGGGAAGGCTACACCTTC. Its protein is CASSLLTGEGYTF.

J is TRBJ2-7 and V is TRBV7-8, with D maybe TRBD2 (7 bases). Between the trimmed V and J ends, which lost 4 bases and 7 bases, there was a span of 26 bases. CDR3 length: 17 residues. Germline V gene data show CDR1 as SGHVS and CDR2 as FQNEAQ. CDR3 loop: CASSSSRDTRGLVEQYF. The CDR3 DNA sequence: TGTGCCAGCAGCTCCAGCCGGGACACTCGAGGACTAGTTGAGCAGTACTTC. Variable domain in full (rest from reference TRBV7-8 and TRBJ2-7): GAGVSQSPRYKVAKRGQDVALRCDPISGHVSLFWYQQALGQGPEFLTYFQNEAQLDKSGLPSDRFFAERPEGSVSTLKIQRTQQEDSAVYLCASSSSRDTRGLVEQYFGPGTRLTVT.

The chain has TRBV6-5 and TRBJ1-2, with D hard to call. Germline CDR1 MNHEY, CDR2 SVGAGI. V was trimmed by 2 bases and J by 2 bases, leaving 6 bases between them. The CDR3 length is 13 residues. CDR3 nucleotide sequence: TGTGCCAGCAGTTACGAGCCGAACTATGGCTACACCTTC. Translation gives CASSYEPNYGYTF.

This CDR3 is CASSTYGLAGVYEQYF. The CDR3 nucleotides read TGTGCCAGCAGTACATACGGACTAGCGGGGGTCTACGAGCAGTACTTC. V and J are TRBV27 and TRBJ2-7; 13 bases are a match to TRBD2. V gave up 5 bases and J gave up 3 bases; unmatched junction bases: 7. This CDR3 is built from 16 residues. Germline V gives CDR1 MNHEY, CDR2 SMNVEV (reference sequence).

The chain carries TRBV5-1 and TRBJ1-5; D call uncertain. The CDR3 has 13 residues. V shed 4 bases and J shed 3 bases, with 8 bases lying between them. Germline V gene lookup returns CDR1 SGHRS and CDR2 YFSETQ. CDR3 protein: CASSTGFNQPQHF. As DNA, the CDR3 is TGCGCCAGCAGCACGGGGTTCAATCAGCCCCAGCATTTT.

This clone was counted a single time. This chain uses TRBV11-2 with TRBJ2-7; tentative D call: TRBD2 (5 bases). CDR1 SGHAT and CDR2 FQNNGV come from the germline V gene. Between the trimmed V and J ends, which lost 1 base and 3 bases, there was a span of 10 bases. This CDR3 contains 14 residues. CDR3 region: CASSLGAGLYEQYF. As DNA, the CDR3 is TGTGCCAGCAGCTTAGGGGCTGGACTCTACGAGCAGTACTTC.

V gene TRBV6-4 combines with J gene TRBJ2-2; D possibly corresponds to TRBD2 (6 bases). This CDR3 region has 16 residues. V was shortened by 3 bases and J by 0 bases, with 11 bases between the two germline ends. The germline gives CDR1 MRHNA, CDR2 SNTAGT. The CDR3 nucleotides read TGTGCCAGCAGTGAGGGAGCGGGTACGAACACCGGGGAGCTGTTTTTT. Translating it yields CASSEGAGTNTGELFF.

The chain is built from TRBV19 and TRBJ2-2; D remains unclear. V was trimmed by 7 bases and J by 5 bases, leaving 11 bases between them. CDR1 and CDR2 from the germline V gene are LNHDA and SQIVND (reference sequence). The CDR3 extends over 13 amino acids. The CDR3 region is CASTRPSTGELFF. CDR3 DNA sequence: TGTGCCAGTACACGCCCGAGTACCGGGGAGCTGTTTTTT.

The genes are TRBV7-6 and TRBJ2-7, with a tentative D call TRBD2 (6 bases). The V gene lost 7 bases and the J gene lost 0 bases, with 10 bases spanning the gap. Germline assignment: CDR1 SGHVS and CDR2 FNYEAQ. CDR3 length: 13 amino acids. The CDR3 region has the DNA TGTGCCAGCACCGACGGGAGCTCCTACGAGCAGTACTTC. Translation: CASTDGSSYEQYF. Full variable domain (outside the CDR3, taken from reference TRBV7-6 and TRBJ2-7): GAGVSQSPRYKVTKRGQDVALRCDPISGHVSLYWYRQALGQGPEFLTYFNYEAQQDKSGLPNDRFSAERPEGSISTLTIQRTEQRDSAMYRCASTDGSSYEQYFGPGTRLTVT.

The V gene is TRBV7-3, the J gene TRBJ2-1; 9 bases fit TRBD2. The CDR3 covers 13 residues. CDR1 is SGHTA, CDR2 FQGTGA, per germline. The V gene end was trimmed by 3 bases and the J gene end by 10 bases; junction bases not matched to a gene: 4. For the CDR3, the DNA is TGTGCCAGCAGCTTGGCAGGACTAGCGGAGCAGTTCTTC. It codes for CASSLAGLAEQFF.

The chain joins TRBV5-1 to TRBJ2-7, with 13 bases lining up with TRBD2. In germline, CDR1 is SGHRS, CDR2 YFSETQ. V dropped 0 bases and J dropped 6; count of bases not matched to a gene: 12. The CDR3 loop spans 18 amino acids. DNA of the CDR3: TGCGCCAGCAGCTTGGCCGGACTAGCGGGGGATAAGTTTGGCGAGCAGTACTTC. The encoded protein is CASSLAGLAGDKFGEQYF. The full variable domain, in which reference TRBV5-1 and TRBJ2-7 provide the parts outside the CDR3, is KAGVTQTPRYLIKTRGQQVTLSCSPISGHRSVSWYQQTPGQGLQFLFEYFSETQRNKGNFPGRFSGRQFSNSRSEMNVSTLELGDSALYLCASSLAGLAGDKFGEQYFGPGTRLTVT.

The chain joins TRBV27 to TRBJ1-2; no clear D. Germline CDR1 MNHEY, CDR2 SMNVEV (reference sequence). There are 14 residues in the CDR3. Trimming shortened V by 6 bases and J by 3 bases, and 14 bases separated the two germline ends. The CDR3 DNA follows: TGTGCCAGCAGCCCGGGTGGAGGCCACTATGGCTACACCTTC. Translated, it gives CASSPGGGHYGYTF.